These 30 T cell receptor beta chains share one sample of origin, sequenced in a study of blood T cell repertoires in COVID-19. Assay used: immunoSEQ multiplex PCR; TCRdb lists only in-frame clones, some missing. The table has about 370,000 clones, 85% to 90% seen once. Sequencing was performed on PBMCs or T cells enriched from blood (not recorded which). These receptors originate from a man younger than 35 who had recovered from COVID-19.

Here the CDR3 DNA reads TGTGCCAGCAGCTTAGGTCGTGCGCGGGAGGGCCTTTTAGGCAAAAACATTCAGTACTTC. Translated: CASSLGRAREGLLGKNIQYF. This rearrangement joins TRBV7-6 to TRBJ2-4; 9 positions match TRBD2. The CDR3 totals 20 residues. The V and J ends lost 1 base and 3 bases, in that order; junction bases with no gene match: 16. CDR1 is SGHVS and CDR2 is FNYEAQ in the germline V gene.

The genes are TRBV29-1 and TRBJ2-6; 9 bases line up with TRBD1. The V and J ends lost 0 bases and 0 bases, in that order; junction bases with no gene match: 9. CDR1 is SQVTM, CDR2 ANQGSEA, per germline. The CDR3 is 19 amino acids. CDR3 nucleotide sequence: TGCAGCGTTGAAGATTTTGAGGACAGGGGATCCTCTGGGGCCAACGTCCTGACTTTC. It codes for CSVEDFEDRGSSGANVLTF. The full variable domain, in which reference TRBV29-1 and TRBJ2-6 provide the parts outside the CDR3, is SAVISQKPSRDICQRGTSLTIQCQVDSQVTMMFWYRQQPGQSLTLIATANQGSEATYESGFVIDKFPISRPNLTFSTLTVSNMSPEDSSIYLCSVEDFEDRGSSGANVLTFGAGSRLTVL.

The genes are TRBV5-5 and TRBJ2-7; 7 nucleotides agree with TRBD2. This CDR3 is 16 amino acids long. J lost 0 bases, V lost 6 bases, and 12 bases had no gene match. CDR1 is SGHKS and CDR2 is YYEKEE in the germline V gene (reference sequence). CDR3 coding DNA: TGTGCCAGCATCCTGTATATTTGGGACTACTCCTACGAGCAGTACTTC. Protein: CASILYIWDYSYEQYF.

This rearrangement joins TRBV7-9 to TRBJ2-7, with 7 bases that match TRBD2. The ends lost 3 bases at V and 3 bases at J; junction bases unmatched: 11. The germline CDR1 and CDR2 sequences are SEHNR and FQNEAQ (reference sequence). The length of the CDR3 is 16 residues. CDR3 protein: CASSFAWGGVDYEQYF. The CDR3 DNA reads TGTGCCAGCAGCTTTGCTTGGGGGGGAGTCGACTACGAGCAGTACTTC. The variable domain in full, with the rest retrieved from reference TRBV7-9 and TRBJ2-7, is DTGVSQNPRHKITKRGQNVTFRCDPISEHNRLYWYRQTLGQGPEFLTYFQNEAQLEKSRLLSDRFSAERPKGSFSTLEIQRTEQGDSAMYLCASSFAWGGVDYEQYFGPGTRLTVT.

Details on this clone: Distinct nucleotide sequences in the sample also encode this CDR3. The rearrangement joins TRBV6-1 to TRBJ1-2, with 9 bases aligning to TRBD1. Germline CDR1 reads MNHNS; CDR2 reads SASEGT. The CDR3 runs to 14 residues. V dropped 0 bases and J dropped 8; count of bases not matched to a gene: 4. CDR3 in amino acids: CASSEAGQGAGYTF. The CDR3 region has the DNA TGTGCCAGCAGTGAAGCGGGACAGGGAGCGGGCTACACCTTC.

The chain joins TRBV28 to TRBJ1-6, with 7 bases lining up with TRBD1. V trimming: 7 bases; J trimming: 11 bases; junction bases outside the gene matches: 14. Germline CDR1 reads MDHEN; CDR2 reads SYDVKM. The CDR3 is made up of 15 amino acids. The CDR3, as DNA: TGTGCCAGCACTCTAAGGGACAGTCCTGAAACACCCCTCCACTTT. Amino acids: CASTLRDSPETPLHF.

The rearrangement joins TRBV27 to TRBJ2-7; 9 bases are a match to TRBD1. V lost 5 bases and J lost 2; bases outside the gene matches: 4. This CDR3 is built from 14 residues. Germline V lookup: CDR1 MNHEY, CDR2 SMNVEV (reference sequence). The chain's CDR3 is CASSGGTGTYEQYF. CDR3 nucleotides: TGTGCCAGCAGTGGGGGGACAGGGACCTACGAGCAGTACTTC.

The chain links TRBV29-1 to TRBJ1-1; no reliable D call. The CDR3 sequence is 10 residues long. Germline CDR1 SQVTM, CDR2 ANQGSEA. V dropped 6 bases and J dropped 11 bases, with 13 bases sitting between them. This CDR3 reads CSVVSSEAFF. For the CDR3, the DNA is TGCAGCGTAGTATCAAGCGAGGCTTTCTTT.

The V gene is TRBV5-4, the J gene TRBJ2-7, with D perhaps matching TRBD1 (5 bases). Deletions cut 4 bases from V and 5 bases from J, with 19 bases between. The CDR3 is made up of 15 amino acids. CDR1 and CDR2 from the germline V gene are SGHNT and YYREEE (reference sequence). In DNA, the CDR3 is TGTGCCAGCAGCCCTATGCAGGGTGGTATCCACGAGCAGTACTTC. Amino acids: CASSPMQGGIHEQYF.

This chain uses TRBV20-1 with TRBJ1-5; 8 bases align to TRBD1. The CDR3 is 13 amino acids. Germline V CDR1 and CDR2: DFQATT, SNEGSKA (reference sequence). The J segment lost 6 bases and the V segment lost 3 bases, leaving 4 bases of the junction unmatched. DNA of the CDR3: TGCAGTGCTAGTGGCAGGGGGCTTCAGCCCCAGCATTTT. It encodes CSASGRGLQPQHF.

The CDR3 DNA is TGTGCCAGCAGCTCTGACAGGGGACGCTTGAACACTGAAGCTTTCTTT. It specifies CASSSDRGRLNTEAFF. The chain uses TRBV7-9 and TRBJ1-1; 8 nucleotides match TRBD1. In germline, CDR1 is SEHNR, CDR2 FQNEAQ (reference sequence). V dropped 4 bases and J dropped 0; count of bases not matched to a gene: 7. This CDR3 comprises 16 residues.

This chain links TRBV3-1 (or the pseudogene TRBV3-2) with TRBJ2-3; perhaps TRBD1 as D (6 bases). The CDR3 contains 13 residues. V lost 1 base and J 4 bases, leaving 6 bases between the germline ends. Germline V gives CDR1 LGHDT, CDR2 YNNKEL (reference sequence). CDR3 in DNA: TGTGCCAGCAGCCAAGGGGGGCCAGATACGCAGTATTTT. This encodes CASSQGGPDTQYF.

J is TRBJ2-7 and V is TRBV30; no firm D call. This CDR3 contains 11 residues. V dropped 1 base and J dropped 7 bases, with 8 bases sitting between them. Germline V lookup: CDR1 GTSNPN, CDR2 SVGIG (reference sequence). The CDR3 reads CAWSDPREQYF. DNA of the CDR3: TGTGCCTGGAGTGACCCCAGGGAGCAGTACTTC.

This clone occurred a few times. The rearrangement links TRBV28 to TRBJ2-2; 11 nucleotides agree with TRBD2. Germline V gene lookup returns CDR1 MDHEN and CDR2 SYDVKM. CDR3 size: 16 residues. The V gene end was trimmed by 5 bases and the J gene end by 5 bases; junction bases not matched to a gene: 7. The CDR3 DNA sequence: TGTGCCAGCAGTGCACTAGCGGGAGATGGTACCGGGGAGCTGTTTTTT. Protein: CASSALAGDGTGELFF.

The CDR3 coding sequence is TGCGCCAGCAGCCAAGATTCAGCGGGAGACTTCGGGGAGACCCAGTACTTC. Translation gives CASSQDSAGDFGETQYF. V is TRBV4-3 and J is TRBJ2-5; TRBD2 matches 8 bases. With V trimmed by 0 bases and J by 5 bases, 11 bases remained unmatched. This CDR3 region has 17 residues. Germline lookup yields CDR1 LGHNA and CDR2 YSLEER.

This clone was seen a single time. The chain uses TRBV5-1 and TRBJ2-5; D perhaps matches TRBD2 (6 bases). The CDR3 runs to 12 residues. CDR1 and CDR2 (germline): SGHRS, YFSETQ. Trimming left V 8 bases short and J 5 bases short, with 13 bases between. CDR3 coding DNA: TGCGCCAGTTGGGAGGAAACGGAGACCCAGTACTTC. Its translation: CASWEETETQYF.

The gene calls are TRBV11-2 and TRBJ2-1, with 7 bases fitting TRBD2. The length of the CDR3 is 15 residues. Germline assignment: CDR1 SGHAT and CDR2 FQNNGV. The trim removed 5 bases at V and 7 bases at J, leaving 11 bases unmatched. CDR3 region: CASSPTAGSRNEQFF. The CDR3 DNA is TGTGCCAGCAGCCCCACAGCGGGGTCGCGGAATGAGCAGTTCTTC.

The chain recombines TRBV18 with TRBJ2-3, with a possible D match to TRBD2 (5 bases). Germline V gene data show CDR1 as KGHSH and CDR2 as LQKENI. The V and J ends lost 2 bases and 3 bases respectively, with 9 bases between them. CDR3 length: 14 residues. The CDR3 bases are TGTGCCAGCTCACCAGGAGCGGTGACAGATACGCAGTATTTT. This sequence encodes CASSPGAVTDTQYF.

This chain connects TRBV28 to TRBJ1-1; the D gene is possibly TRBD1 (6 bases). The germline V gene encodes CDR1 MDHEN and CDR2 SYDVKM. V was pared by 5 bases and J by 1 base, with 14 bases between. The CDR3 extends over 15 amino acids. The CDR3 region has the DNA TGTGCCAGCAGTGATGGGACATTCACGAACACTGAAGCTTTCTTT. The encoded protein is CASSDGTFTNTEAFF. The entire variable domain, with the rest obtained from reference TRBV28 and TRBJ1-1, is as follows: DVKVTQSSRYLVKRTGEKVFLECVQDMDHENMFWYRQDPGLGLRLIYFSYDVKMKEKGDIPEGYSVSREKKERFSLILESASTNQTSMYLCASSDGTFTNTEAFFGQGTRLTVV.

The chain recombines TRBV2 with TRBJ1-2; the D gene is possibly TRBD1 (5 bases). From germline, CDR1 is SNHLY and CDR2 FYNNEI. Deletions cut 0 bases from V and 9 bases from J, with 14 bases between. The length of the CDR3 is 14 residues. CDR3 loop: CASSEAPGRVRYTF. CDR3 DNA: TGTGCCAGCAGTGAAGCGCCAGGGAGGGTTCGCTACACCTTC.

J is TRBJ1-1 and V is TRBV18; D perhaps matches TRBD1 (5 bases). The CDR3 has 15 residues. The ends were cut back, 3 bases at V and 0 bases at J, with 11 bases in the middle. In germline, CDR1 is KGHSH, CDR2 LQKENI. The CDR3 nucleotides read TGTGCCAGCTCACCTAGAGAAGGGGTGAACACTGAAGCTTTCTTT. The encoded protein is CASSPREGVNTEAFF.

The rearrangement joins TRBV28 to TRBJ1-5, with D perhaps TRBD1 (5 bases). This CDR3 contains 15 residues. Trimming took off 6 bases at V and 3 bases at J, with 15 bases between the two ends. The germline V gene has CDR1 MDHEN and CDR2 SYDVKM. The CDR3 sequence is CASSAQGVYNQPQHF. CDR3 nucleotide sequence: TGTGCCAGCAGCGCGCAAGGGGTTTACAATCAGCCCCAGCATTTT.

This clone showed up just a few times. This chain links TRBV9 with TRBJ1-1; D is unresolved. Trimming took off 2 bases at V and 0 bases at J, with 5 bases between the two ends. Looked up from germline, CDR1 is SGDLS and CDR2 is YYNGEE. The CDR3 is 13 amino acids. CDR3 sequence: CASSVLLNTEAFF. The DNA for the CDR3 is TGTGCCAGCAGCGTCCTTCTGAACACTGAAGCTTTCTTT. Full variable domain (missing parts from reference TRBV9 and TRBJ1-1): DSGVTQTPKHLITATGQRVTLRCSPRSGDLSVYWYQQSLDQGLQFLIQYYNGEERAKGNILERFSAQQFPDLHSELNLSSLELGDSALYFCASSVLLNTEAFFGQGTRLTVV.

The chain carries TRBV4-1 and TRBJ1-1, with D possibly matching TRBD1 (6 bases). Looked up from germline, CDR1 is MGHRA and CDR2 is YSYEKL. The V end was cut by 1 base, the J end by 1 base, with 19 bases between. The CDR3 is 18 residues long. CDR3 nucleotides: TGCGCCAGCAGCCAAGTAGATTTTATAGGGACAAGGAACACTGAAGCTTTCTTT. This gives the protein CASSQVDFIGTRNTEAFF.

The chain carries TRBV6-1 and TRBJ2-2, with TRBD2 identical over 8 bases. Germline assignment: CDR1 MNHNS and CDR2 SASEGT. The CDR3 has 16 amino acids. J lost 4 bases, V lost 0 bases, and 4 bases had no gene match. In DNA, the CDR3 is TGTGCCAGCAGTGAAGCGCACGGGGGGGGCACCGGGGAGCTGTTTTTT. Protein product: CASSEAHGGGTGELFF.

CDR3 in amino acids: CASSAPSGMGEETQYF. DNA for the CDR3: TGTGCCAGCAGCGCCCCTAGCGGGATGGGTGAAGAGACCCAGTACTTC. The chain couples TRBV9 to TRBJ2-5; the match to TRBD2 covers 9 bases. The CDR3 has 16 residues. Trimming removed 3 bases from V and 3 bases from J; junction bases left unmatched: 9. In germline, CDR1 is SGDLS, CDR2 YYNGEE.

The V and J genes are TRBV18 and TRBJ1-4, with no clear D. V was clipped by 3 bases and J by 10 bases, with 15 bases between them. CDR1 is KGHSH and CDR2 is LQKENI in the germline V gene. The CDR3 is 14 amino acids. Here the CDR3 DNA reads TGTGCCAGCTCACCCGGTACACGTCGCGGAAAACTGTTTTTT. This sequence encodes CASSPGTRRGKLFF.

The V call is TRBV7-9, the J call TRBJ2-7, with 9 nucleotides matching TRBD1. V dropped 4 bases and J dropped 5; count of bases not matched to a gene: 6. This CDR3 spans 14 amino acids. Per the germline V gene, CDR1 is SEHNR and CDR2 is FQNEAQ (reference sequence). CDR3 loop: CASSSGTGRDEQYF. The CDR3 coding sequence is TGTGCCAGCAGCTCAGGGACAGGGCGAGACGAGCAGTACTTC.

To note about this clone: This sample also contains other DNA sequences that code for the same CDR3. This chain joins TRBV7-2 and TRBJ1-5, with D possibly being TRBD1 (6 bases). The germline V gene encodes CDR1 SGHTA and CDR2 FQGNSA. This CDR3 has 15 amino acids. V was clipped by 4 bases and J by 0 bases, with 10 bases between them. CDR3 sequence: CASSSGQYSNQPQHF. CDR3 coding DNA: TGTGCCAGCAGCTCAGGACAGTATAGCAATCAGCCCCAGCATTTT.

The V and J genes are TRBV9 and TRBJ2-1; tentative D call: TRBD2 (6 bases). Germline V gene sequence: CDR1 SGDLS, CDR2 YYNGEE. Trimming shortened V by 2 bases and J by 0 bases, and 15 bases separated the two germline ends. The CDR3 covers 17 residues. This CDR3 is CASSVRGILSSYNEQFF. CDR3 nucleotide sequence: TGTGCCAGCAGCGTTCGGGGGATCTTAAGCTCCTACAATGAGCAGTTCTTC. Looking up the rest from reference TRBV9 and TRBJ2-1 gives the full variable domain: DSGVTQTPKHLITATGQRVTLRCSPRSGDLSVYWYQQSLDQGLQFLIQYYNGEERAKGNILERFSAQQFPDLHSELNLSSLELGDSALYFCASSVRGILSSYNEQFFGPGTRLTVL.